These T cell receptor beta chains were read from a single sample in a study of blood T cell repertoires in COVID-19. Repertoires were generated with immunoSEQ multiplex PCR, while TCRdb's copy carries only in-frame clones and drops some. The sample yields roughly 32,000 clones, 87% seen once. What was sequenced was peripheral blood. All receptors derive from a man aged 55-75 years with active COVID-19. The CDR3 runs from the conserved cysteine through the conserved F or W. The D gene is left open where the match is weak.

CASGQGTEAFF	TRBV6-5	TRBJ1-1	TRBD1
CASGTGFDNSPLHF	TRBV6-5	TRBJ1-6	TRBD1
CASSLVTAGGYTDTQYF	TRBV7-8	TRBJ2-3	TRBD2
CASTTAEDTDTQYF	TRBV6-5	TRBJ2-3	NA
CASSGLAGLGEQFF	TRBV6-4	TRBJ2-1	TRBD2
CAISDSGTVNGYTF	TRBV10-3	TRBJ1-2	TRBD1
CATSGLRTRPSSYNEQFF	TRBV24-1	TRBJ2-1	TRBD2
CASSLAGSGNQPQHF	TRBV5-4	TRBJ1-5	NA
CASSRNTGELFF	TRBV6-5	TRBJ2-2	NA
CASSQVPGQGLEQYF	TRBV4-2	TRBJ2-7	TRBD1
CASSPAQNGNTIYF	TRBV6-5	TRBJ1-3	NA
CASSPPRANTEAFF	TRBV4-2	TRBJ1-1	NA
CASSPLARGQAGMGDYEQYF	TRBV6-2/TRBV6-3	TRBJ2-7	NA
CASSPGQGIFGYTF	TRBV7-9	TRBJ1-2	TRBD1
CASSIRITEAKLFF	TRBV19	TRBJ1-4	NA
CASSLGGGYGYTF	TRBV12-3/TRBV12-4	TRBJ1-2	NA
CASSLTGPSYEQYF	TRBV5-5	TRBJ2-7	NA
CASSITLRLAGTTDTQYF	TRBV19	TRBJ2-3	TRBD2
CAISAPGGPYEQYF	TRBV10-3	TRBJ2-7	TRBD1
CASSPSGLASYEQYF	TRBV27	TRBJ2-7	TRBD2
CASSPGRNTEAFF	TRBV7-2	TRBJ1-1	NA
CASRGAYRDNSGNTIYF	TRBV19	TRBJ1-3	NA
CASSHEQGARTEAFF	TRBV5-1	TRBJ1-1	TRBD1
CASSQGTSGLGTQYF	TRBV7-3	TRBJ2-3	TRBD2
CASSLQTGGPYEQYF	TRBV27	TRBJ2-7	TRBD1
CASSLAGGGTSVYEQYF	TRBV5-1	TRBJ2-7	TRBD2
CASSQDSTGGNYGYTF	TRBV4-3	TRBJ1-2	TRBD1
CSVEGTSGRPDTQYF	TRBV29-1	TRBJ2-3	TRBD2
CASNSGAGGYGYTF	TRBV6-5	TRBJ1-2	TRBD1
CASSYGLSLADTQYF	TRBV6-5	TRBJ2-3	NA
CASSQGTGRNTIYF	TRBV5-4	TRBJ1-3	TRBD1
CASSFGGATGELFF	TRBV5-1	TRBJ2-2	TRBD2
CASSTGAGEQYF	TRBV9	TRBJ2-7	TRBD1
CASSLAGERNQPQHF	TRBV11-2	TRBJ1-5	NA
CASSLDVVAGGEQFF	TRBV11-3	TRBJ2-1	TRBD2
CATSARSGGGTDTQYF	TRBV15	TRBJ2-3	TRBD2
CAWSGQGGANNSPLHF	TRBV30	TRBJ1-6	TRBD1
CASSSHRGPNTEAFF	TRBV7-9	TRBJ1-1	TRBD1
CASSLGERTYNEQFF	TRBV5-5	TRBJ2-1	NA
CASSSTSGGYNEQFF	TRBV5-5	TRBJ2-1	TRBD2
CSVDTGGAYEQYF	TRBV29-1	TRBJ2-7	TRBD2
CASSIAGLVAVTQYF	TRBV19	TRBJ2-3	TRBD2
CASSLGGPGQPQHF	TRBV5-6	TRBJ1-5	NA
CASSLQGSETQYF	TRBV11-3	TRBJ2-5	TRBD1
CASSTRTDLTNTGELFF	TRBV6-2/TRBV6-3	TRBJ2-2	NA
CASSQDTGSGDGYTF	TRBV4-3	TRBJ1-2	NA
CASSLRWDSYEQYF	TRBV7-9	TRBJ2-7	TRBD1
CASSISGRGGSPLHF	TRBV19	TRBJ1-6	NA
CSAQGFGTGELFF	TRBV29-1	TRBJ2-2	NA
CASSFGTGGNEQYF	TRBV11-2	TRBJ2-7	TRBD1
CASSLRITGEGGEKLFF	TRBV13	TRBJ1-4	TRBD1